This T cell receptor (beta chain) stems from a study of post-analysis software for immune sequencing data. In the study overall: Recorded subtypes: relapsing-remitting, secondary progressive, progressive-relapsing; some patients unannotated. Study-wide findings and caveats: TRBV5-6, TRBV5-1 and TRBV20-1 belonged to a set of roughly 5 TRBV segments that were more frequent in patients than controls. With F measure, samples from one preparation batch clustered together strongly. Patients with multiple sclerosis recorded significantly lower normalized Chao1 diversity than controls, the study found.

Germline V lookup: CDR1 MDHEN, CDR2 SYDVKM. This CDR3 contains 17 residues. Libraries were made from TCR beta cDNA, and they carried unique molecular identifiers. T cells numbering roughly 1 to 10 million yielded 450,000 to 600,000 cDNA molecules. TCRdb passed the PCR reads through MiXCR, listing each CDR3 protein once. The table has 700,000 to 800,000 distinct CDR3 sequences, 25% to 30% seen once; the top ten hold approximately 0.6%. Worth noting for this clonotype: Its antigen is not known. A junction end diverges from the germline sequence, so it may reflect a read error.

The specimen sequenced was blood. This TCR derives from a girl between 10 and 17 years old with multiple sclerosis. The chain carries TRBV28 and TRBJ2-5; weak D call: TRBD1 (8 bases). The CDR3 is CASSSNRGGISRETRYF. The CDR3 DNA reads as TGTGCCAGCAGTTCGAACAGGGGGGGGATATCTCGGGAGACCCGGTACTTC.